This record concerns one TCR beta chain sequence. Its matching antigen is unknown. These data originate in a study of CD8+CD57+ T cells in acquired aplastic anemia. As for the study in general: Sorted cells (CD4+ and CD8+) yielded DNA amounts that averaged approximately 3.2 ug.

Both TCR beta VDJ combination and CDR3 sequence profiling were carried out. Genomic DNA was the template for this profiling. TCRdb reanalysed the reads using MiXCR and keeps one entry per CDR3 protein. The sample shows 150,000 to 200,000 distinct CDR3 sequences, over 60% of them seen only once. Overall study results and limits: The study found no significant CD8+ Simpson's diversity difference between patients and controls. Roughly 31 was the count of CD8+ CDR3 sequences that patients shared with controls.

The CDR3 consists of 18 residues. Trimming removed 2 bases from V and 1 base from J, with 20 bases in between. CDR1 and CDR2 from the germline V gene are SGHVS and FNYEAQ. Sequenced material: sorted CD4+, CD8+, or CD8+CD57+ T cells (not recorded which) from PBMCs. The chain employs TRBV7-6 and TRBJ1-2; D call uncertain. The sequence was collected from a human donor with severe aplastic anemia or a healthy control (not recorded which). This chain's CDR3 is CASSLSAASGEYNYGYTF. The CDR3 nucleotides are TGTGCCAGCAGCTTAAGCGCGGCTAGCGGGGAGTATAACTATGGCTACACCTTC.